A single sample gave rise to the 15 T cell receptor beta chains below, sequenced in a study of blood T cell repertoires in COVID-19 (dated by TCRdb to 2019 to 2021). Receptor amplification or capture employed the immunoSEQ multiplex PCR assay. This is the immuneACCESS table as TCRdb keeps it, with only in-frame sequences that have V and J called. A part of the clones is gone; compared with another copy, unresolved V genes explain less than half, and the rest is unexplained. For this sample there are more than 300,000 clones; approximately 90% appear just once. The ten largest clones represent around 3.9% of the sample. Sequencing was performed on PBMCs or T cells enriched from blood (not recorded which). The receptors come from a woman aged 30 to 39 who had been exposed to COVID-19.

J is TRBJ2-7 and V is TRBV27; a possible D gene is TRBD2 (5 bases). The CDR3 length is 14 residues. The germline gives CDR1 MNHEY, CDR2 SMNVEV (reference sequence). Trimming stripped 4 bases from V and 8 bases from J, with 18 bases between. In DNA, the CDR3 is TGTGCCAGCAGTTCCGAGGGATCCCGAGGGAAGCAGTACTTC. This translates into CASSSEGSRGKQYF.

CDR3 amino acids: CASSLGLHQETQYF. The CDR3 DNA follows: TGTGCCAGCAGCTTGGGACTTCACCAAGAGACCCAGTACTTC. The rearrangement links TRBV7-8 to TRBJ2-5, with D perhaps TRBD2 (6 bases). Germline CDR1 reads SGHVS; CDR2 reads FQNEAQ. V was cut by 3 bases and J by 0 bases, with 8 bases left in between. This CDR3 is built from 14 residues.

V usage is TRBV5-6 and J usage is TRBJ2-1; 8 bases agree with TRBD1. This CDR3 has 15 amino acids. The V gene end was trimmed by 2 bases and the J gene end by 3 bases; junction bases not matched to a gene: 4. Germline assignment: CDR1 SGHDT and CDR2 YYEEEE. Written as DNA, the CDR3 is TGTGCCAGCAGCTTTGGGACAGGACACTACAATGAGCAGTTCTTC. Its protein product is CASSFGTGHYNEQFF.

The rearrangement joins TRBV7-6 to TRBJ1-6; D call uncertain. Germline lookup yields CDR1 SGHVS and CDR2 FNYEAQ. The CDR3 has 15 amino acids. Trimming took 2 bases from V and 0 from J, leaving 5 bases between them. The DNA of the CDR3 is TGTGCCAGCAGCTTAAGTAGCTCCTATAATTCACCCCTCCACTTT. It yields the protein CASSLSSSYNSPLHF.

As to this clone: The sample has other DNA sequences that encode this CDR3 too. The V gene is TRBV7-8, the J gene TRBJ1-2, with no clear D. The CDR3 spans 14 residues. Germline V lookup: CDR1 SGHVS, CDR2 FQNEAQ. V was trimmed by 1 base and J by 0 bases, leaving 6 bases between them. The CDR3, as DNA: TGTGCCAGCAGCTTAGGGCAGTCTAACTATGGCTACACCTTC. Its protein is CASSLGQSNYGYTF.

The chain is built from TRBV6-1 and TRBJ1-5; D uncertain. The CDR3 covers 15 residues. CDR1 is MNHNS and CDR2 is SASEGT in the germline V gene. V lost 1 base, J lost 4 bases, and 11 bases lay in between. In DNA form, the CDR3 reads TGTGCCAGCAGTGAAGTTTCAGGAAGTAATCAGCCCCAGCATTTT. This encodes CASSEVSGSNQPQHF.

V is TRBV5-5 and J is TRBJ2-5; a possible D gene is TRBD1 (6 bases). Germline CDR1 reads SGHKS; CDR2 reads YYEKEE (reference sequence). The CDR3 has 17 residues. Trimming removed 1 base from V and 4 bases from J, with 20 bases in between. CDR3 DNA: TGTGCCAGCAGCTTGTTCCCCTCGGGACAAGCCCGAGAGACCCAGTACTTC. Amino acids: CASSLFPSGQARETQYF.

The CDR3 sequence: CASSPGGGPSYGYTF. The CDR3 nucleotides are TGTGCCAGCAGCCCCGGCGGGGGGCCTTCCTATGGCTACACCTTC. The J gene is TRBJ1-2, the V gene TRBV9, with D possibly TRBD1 on 6 matching bases. In germline, CDR1 is SGDLS, CDR2 YYNGEE. Deletions cut 4 bases from V and 4 bases from J, with 17 bases between. The CDR3 is 15 residues long.

Only one count was recorded for this clone. The V gene is TRBV4-1, the J gene TRBJ1-4, with D possibly being TRBD1 (6 bases). Germline V gene data show CDR1 as MGHRA and CDR2 as YSYEKL. Trimming pared 0 bases from V and 8 bases from J, leaving 22 bases between. The CDR3 length is 18 residues. The CDR3 nucleotides are TGCGCCAGCAGCCAAGATCGAGGGGGATACGGAAGGGGAGAAAAACTGTTTTTT. Residues: CASSQDRGGYGRGEKLFF.

In this sample, this clone turned up once. The V and J genes are TRBV7-9 and TRBJ2-1; the D gene is possibly TRBD2 (7 bases). Germline loops: CDR1 SEHNR, CDR2 FQNEAQ (reference sequence). Trimming pared 0 bases from V and 14 bases from J, leaving 11 bases between. The CDR3 sequence is 12 residues long. CDR3 loop: CASSLAGGAEFF. Written as DNA, the CDR3 is TGTGCCAGCAGCTTAGCGGGGGGGGCCGAGTTCTTC.

The chain has TRBV10-3 and TRBJ2-5, with 9 bases that match TRBD1. With V trimmed by 4 bases and J by 2 bases, 2 bases remained unmatched. The germline V gene has CDR1 ENHRY and CDR2 SYGVKD. This CDR3 is built from 14 residues. The CDR3 is CAISGGQGQETQYF. CDR3 sequence (DNA): TGTGCCATCAGTGGCGGACAGGGGCAAGAGACCCAGTACTTC.

The chain recombines TRBV7-2 with TRBJ2-7; the match to TRBD1 covers 8 bases. Germline V CDR1 and CDR2: SGHTA, FQGNSA. This CDR3 comprises 14 residues. V lost 11 bases and J lost 3; bases outside the gene matches: 12. The CDR3 loop is CAVMGRGPIYEQYF. Here the CDR3 DNA reads TGTGCCGTTATGGGCAGGGGGCCAATCTACGAGCAGTACTTC.

This rearrangement joins TRBV3-1 (or the pseudogene TRBV3-2) to TRBJ2-7, with 7 bases matching TRBD2. After removal of 3 bases from V and 2 bases from J, the junction contained 4 bases not matched to a gene. This CDR3 is built from 14 residues. The germline V gene encodes CDR1 LGHDT and CDR2 YNNKEL (reference sequence). Here the CDR3 DNA reads TGTGCCAGCAGCCAGACGACTAGCCCCTACGAGCAGTACTTC. Translating gives CASSQTTSPYEQYF.

The V call is TRBV6-1, the J call TRBJ2-2; 8 positions match TRBD1. V shed 2 bases and J 4 bases; nucleotides not matched to a gene: 6. The CDR3 consists of 16 residues. CDR1 and CDR2 from the germline V gene are MNHNS and SASEGT. CDR3 protein: CASSEFRTGGTGELFF. Written as DNA, the CDR3 is TGTGCCAGCAGTGAATTCCGCACAGGGGGCACCGGGGAGCTGTTTTTT.

The chain combines TRBV3-1 (or the pseudogene TRBV3-2) with TRBJ1-1, with 8 positions matching TRBD1. V lost 5 bases to trimming and J lost 1 base; unmatched junction nucleotides: 3. Germline lookup yields CDR1 LGHDT and CDR2 YNNKEL (reference sequence). The CDR3 sequence is 14 residues long. The CDR3 here is CASSRDRRNTEAFF. CDR3 in DNA: TGTGCCAGCAGCAGGGACAGGAGGAACACTGAAGCTTTCTTT.